The 13 T cell receptor beta chains given below trace back to one sample, sequenced in a study of T cells in Graves' hyperthyroidism and ophthalmopathy. From RNA transcripts, TCR beta CDR3 regions were amplified. A set of HTBI primers served as the primers for a first-round RT-PCR of the TCR CDR3. In TCRdb, the multiplex PCR reads were re-called with MiXCR into one record per CDR3 protein. The repertoire holds under 400,000 distinct CDR3 sequences, 14% seen once, with more than 9.5% in the top ten. The sample was blood. The receptors were gathered from a woman in her sixties or seventies with Graves' hyperthyroidism.

This clonotype was detected many times. The gene calls are TRBV20-1 and TRBJ2-5, with D unresolved. Trimming pared 4 bases from V and 10 bases from J, leaving 19 bases between. The V gene's germline CDR1 is DFQATT and CDR2 SNEGSKA (reference sequence). CDR3 length equals 13 residues. The CDR3 bases are TGCAGTGCTATCCATAGTACAGCGAGTGGCCAGTACTTC. Translating gives CSAIHSTASGQYF.

This clonotype showed up many times. V and J are TRBV6-1 and TRBJ1-2; no clear D. The germline V and J ends were trimmed by 6 bases and 1 base, with 18 bases remaining between them. The CDR3 is 16 amino acids. The germline V gene encodes CDR1 MNHNS and CDR2 SASEGT. As DNA, the CDR3 is TGTGCCAGCAGGAAGCCCCTAACCCACAGTAACTATGGCTACACCTTC. Encoded protein: CASRKPLTHSNYGYTF.

This clonotype was observed at least ten times. The chain joins TRBV20-1 to TRBJ1-1, with TRBD1 matching over 7 bases. CDR1 is DFQATT and CDR2 is SNEGSKA in the germline V gene (reference sequence). Trimming at V came to 1 base and at J to 5 bases, leaving 19 bases not matched to a gene. This CDR3 has 18 residues. The CDR3 loop is CSARVPEGAKESGTEAFF. The DNA for the CDR3 is TGCAGTGCTAGAGTTCCGGAGGGGGCAAAAGAGAGCGGGACTGAAGCTTTCTTT.

Ten or more counts support this clonotype. The V gene is TRBV6-1, the J gene TRBJ2-1; 8 bases are shared with TRBD1. CDR1 MNHNS and CDR2 SASEGT come from the germline V gene. Trimming removed 5 bases from V and 4 bases from J; junction bases left unmatched: 7. CDR3 size: 15 residues. The DNA for the CDR3 is TGTGCCAGCAGTCCCGCAGGGGGCGCGTACAATGAGCAGTTCTTC. Protein sequence: CASSPAGGAYNEQFF.

In this sample, this clonotype turned up many times. The chain has TRBV11-3 and TRBJ2-3, with TRBD2 identical over 7 bases. V shed 11 bases and J 4 bases; nucleotides not matched to a gene: 9. This CDR3 comprises 13 residues. Germline loops: CDR1 SGHNT, CDR2 YENEEA. The CDR3 DNA follows: TGTGCCCTCCAGCGACTAGCATCAGATACGCAGTATTTT. Translation gives CALQRLASDTQYF.

The rearrangement uses TRBV11-2 and TRBJ2-1; D tentatively reads TRBD1 or TRBD2 (5 bases each). Germline-derived CDR1 and CDR2 are SGHAT and FQNNGV. Trimming took off 9 bases at V and 9 bases at J, with 24 bases between the two ends. The CDR3 spans 15 residues. The DNA of the CDR3 is TGTGCCAGTAGTATAGGCGGGCAGGGTAATGGTGAGCAGTTCTTC. This gives the protein CASSIGGQGNGEQFF.

On this clonotype: Sequence at one end of the junction differs from germline and may be a read error. This chain uses TRBV11-2 with TRBJ2-7; 9 nucleotides match TRBD2. The germline V gene has CDR1 SGHAT and CDR2 FQNNGV. CDR3 length equals 16 residues. The CDR3 region is CASSLDAAGGPYGQYF. The CDR3 DNA follows: TGTGCCAGCAGCTTAGATGCGGCGGGAGGGCCCTACGGGCAGTACTTC. The variable domain in full, with the rest retrieved from reference TRBV11-2 and TRBJ2-7, is EAGVAQSPRYKIIEKRQSVAFWCNPISGHATLYWYQQILGQGPKLLIQFQNNGVVDDSQLPKDRFSAERLKGVDSTLKIQPAKLEDSAVYLCASSLDAAGGPYGQYFGPGTRLTVT.

The chain recombines TRBV11-3 with TRBJ1-3, with D hard to call. The CDR3 runs to 13 residues. Trimming stripped 6 bases from V and 0 bases from J, with 6 bases between. The germline gives CDR1 SGHNT, CDR2 YENEEA. CDR3 DNA sequence: TGTGCCAGCAGGCGGGGCTCTGGAAACACCATATATTTT. Translating gives CASRRGSGNTIYF. Based on the CDR3 plus reference TRBV11-3 and TRBJ1-3, the full variable domain is EAGVVQSPRYKIIEKKQPVAFWCNPISGHNTLYWYLQNLGQGPELLIRYENEEAVDDSQLPKDRFSAERLKGVDSTLKIQPAELGDSAVYLCASRRGSGNTIYFGEGSWLTVV.

The chain employs TRBV24-1 and TRBJ2-2; 11 nucleotides align to TRBD2. Germline V lookup: CDR1 KGHDR, CDR2 SFDVKD. The junction had 9 bases not matched to a gene; V was cut back by 6 bases and J by 7 bases. This CDR3 comprises 16 residues. This CDR3 is CATSSTSGSRGGELFF. The CDR3 nucleotides are TGTGCCACCAGTTCAACTAGCGGGAGCAGGGGCGGGGAGCTGTTTTTT.

At least ten counts were recorded for this clonotype. V is TRBV20-1 and J is TRBJ2-7; tentatively, D is TRBD1 (6 bases). V was shortened by 4 bases and J by 8 bases, with 15 bases between the two germline ends. CDR1 and CDR2 (germline): DFQATT, SNEGSKA (reference sequence). The CDR3 consists of 12 residues. CDR3: CSATLDWDKQYF. CDR3 DNA: TGCAGTGCTACTCTCGATTGGGACAAGCAGTACTTC.

The J gene is TRBJ2-2, the V gene TRBV27; D is uncertain. The germline gives CDR1 MNHEY, CDR2 SMNVEV (reference sequence). This CDR3 spans 16 amino acids. V was clipped by 3 bases and J by 0 bases, with 11 bases between them. The CDR3 is CASSFYLTSNTGELFF. CDR3 DNA: TGTGCCAGCAGTTTTTACTTGACCTCGAACACCGGGGAGCTGTTTTTT.

This clonotype was recorded many times. J is TRBJ2-1 and V is TRBV24-1, with a weak D call TRBD2 (8 bases). Trimming left V 3 bases short and J 4 bases short, with 18 bases between. The CDR3 runs to 17 residues. Germline CDR1 KGHDR, CDR2 SFDVKD. CDR3 loop: CATSDIEGAGGYNEQFF. The CDR3 bases are TGTGCCACCAGTGATATCGAGGGGGCGGGAGGTTACAATGAGCAGTTCTTC.

This clonotype occurred once. The V call is TRBV5-5, the J call TRBJ2-7; 7 bases agree with TRBD2. The CDR3 is 16 amino acids. CDR1 is SGHKS and CDR2 is YYEKEE in the germline V gene (reference sequence). The V and J ends lost 4 bases and 5 bases, in that order; junction bases with no gene match: 15. CDR3 coding DNA: TGTGCCAGCAGCCCTCGTCCCCCAGCGGGAAACGACGAGCAGTACTTC. Translated: CASSPRPPAGNDEQYF. The whole variable domain, filled in from reference TRBV5-5 and TRBJ2-7, reads DAGVTQSPTHLIKTRGQQVTLRCSPISGHKSVSWYQQVLGQGPQFIFQYYEKEERGRGNFPDRFSARQFPNYSSELNVNALLLGDSALYLCASSPRPPAGNDEQYFGPGTRLTVT.